This entry describes one T cell receptor (beta chain). Its antigen is undetermined. The data originate from a study of OX40 agonist ivuxolimab in advanced cancers. This table comes from immunoSEQ multiplex PCR, and its TCRdb copy is limited to in-frame clones, with some not included. This table holds 20,000 to 25,000 clones, about 83% found once. The trim removed 3 bases at V and 6 bases at J, leaving 10 bases unmatched. The CDR3 length is 16 residues. CDR1 and CDR2 (germline): SGDLS, YYNGEE. Study outcomes and limitations: Clones of CD4+ and CD8+ blood T cells grew by week 6 at doses of 0.1 to 3.0 mg/kg.

This chain uses TRBV9 with TRBJ2-2; 8 positions match TRBD1. The material was CD4+ or CD8+ T cells sorted from blood, obtained in a trial of the OX40 agonist ivuxolimab. The TCR sequence derives from an adult with an advanced solid tumor such as melanoma, head and neck, liver or kidney cancer. In nucleotides, the CDR3 is TGTGCCAGCAGCGCAGAGGACAGGGAAAGGGCCGGGGAGCTGTTTTTT. Protein sequence: CASSAEDRERAGELFF.